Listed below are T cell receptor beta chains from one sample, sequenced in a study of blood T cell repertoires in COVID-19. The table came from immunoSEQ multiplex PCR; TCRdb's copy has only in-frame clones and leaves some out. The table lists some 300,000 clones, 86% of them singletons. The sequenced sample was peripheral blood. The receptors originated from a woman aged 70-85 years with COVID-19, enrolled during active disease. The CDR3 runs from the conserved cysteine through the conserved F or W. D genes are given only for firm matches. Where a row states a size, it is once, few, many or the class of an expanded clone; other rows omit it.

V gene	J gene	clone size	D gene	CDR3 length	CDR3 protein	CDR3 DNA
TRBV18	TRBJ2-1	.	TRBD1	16	CASSPPSGGYYNEQFF	TGTGCCAGCTCACCCCCTTCAGGGGGATACTACAATGAGCAGTTCTTC
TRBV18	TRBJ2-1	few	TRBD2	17	CASSPPTSGGLRNEQFF	TGTGCCAGCTCACCACCAACTAGCGGGGGCCTCAGGAATGAGCAGTTCTTC
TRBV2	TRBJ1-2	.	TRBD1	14	CASSGIDRADGYTF	TGTGCCAGCAGCGGAATAGACAGGGCGGATGGCTACACCTTC
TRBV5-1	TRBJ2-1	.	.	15	CASSLGGLTYNEQFF	TGCGCCAGCAGCTTAGGCGGCCTGACGTACAATGAGCAGTTCTTC
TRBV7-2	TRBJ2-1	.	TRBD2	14	CASSSGTSGSEQFF	TGTGCCAGCAGCTCCGGGACTAGTGGGAGTGAGCAGTTCTTC
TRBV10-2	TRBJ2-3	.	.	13	CASGDPYTDTQYF	TGCGCCAGCGGTGACCCCTACACAGATACGCAGTATTTT
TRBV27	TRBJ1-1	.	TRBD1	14	CASNEQGANTEAFF	TGTGCCAGCAACGAACAGGGGGCGAACACTGAAGCTTTCTTT
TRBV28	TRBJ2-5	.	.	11	CASSPEETQYF	TGTGCCAGCAGTCCCGAAGAGACCCAGTACTTC
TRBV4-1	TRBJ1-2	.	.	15	CASSPPRAGSDGYTF	TGCGCCAGCAGCCCACCCCGGGCGGGATCCGACGGCTACACCTTC
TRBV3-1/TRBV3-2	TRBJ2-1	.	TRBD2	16	CASSQERLAGGTTQFF	TGTGCCAGCAGCCAAGAAAGACTAGCGGGGGGCACGACGCAGTTCTTC
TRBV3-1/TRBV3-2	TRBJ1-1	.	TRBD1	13	CASSQVPGQGPFF	TGTGCCAGCAGCCAAGTCCCGGGACAGGGACCCTTCTTT
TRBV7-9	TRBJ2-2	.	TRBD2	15	CASSTGLAGVGELFF	TGTGCCAGCAGCACGGGACTAGCGGGAGTGGGGGAGCTGTTTTTT
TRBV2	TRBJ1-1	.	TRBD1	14	CASTRGAGSTEAFF	TGTGCCAGCACCAGGGGGGCTGGCTCCACTGAAGCTTTCTTT
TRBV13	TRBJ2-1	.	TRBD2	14	CASSSERGVGEQFF	TGTGCCAGCAGCAGTGAGCGGGGGGTGGGTGAGCAGTTCTTC
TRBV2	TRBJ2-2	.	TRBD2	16	CASRGLFSGAIGELFF	TGTGCCAGCAGAGGACTATTTAGCGGGGCAATCGGGGAGCTGTTTTTT
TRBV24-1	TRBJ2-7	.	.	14	CATSPQDGTYEQYF	TGTGCCACCAGTCCACAGGACGGTACCTACGAGCAGTACTTC
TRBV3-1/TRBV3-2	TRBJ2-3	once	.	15	CASSQDPRGADTQYF	TGTGCCAGCAGCCAAGATCCGCGGGGCGCAGATACGCAGTATTTT
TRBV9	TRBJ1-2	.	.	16	CASSGYRERPYYGYTF	TGTGCCAGCAGCGGATACAGGGAACGGCCCTACTATGGCTACACCTTC
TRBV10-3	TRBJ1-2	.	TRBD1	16	CAISESRTGKNYGYTF	TGTGCCATCAGTGAGTCCAGGACAGGGAAAAACTATGGCTACACCTTC
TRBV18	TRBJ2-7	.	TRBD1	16	CASSPVRAGGTGEQYF	TGTGCCAGCTCACCCGTCAGGGCAGGGGGTACGGGAGAGCAGTACTTC
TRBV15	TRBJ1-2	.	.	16	CATSRDQGGLGYGYTF	TGTGCCACCAGCAGAGATCAGGGAGGGCTGGGCTATGGCTACACCTTC
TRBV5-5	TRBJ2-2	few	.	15	CASTTGGVNTGELFF	TGTGCCAGCACCACAGGGGGGGTGAACACCGGGGAGCTGTTTTTT
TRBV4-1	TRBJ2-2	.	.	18	CASSQRVPPGWGTGELFF	TGCGCCAGCAGCCAGAGAGTCCCCCCAGGGTGGGGCACCGGGGAGCTGTTTTTT
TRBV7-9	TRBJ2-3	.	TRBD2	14	CASSSGGFTDTQYF	TGTGCCAGCAGCTCCGGGGGGTTCACAGATACGCAGTATTTT
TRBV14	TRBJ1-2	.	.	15	CASSQDPIGGYGYTF	TGTGCCAGCAGCCAAGACCCTATTGGAGGCTATGGCTACACCTTC
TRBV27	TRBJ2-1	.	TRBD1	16	CASSSPSTGNYNEQFF	TGTGCCAGCAGTTCGCCCTCGACAGGGAACTACAATGAGCAGTTCTTC
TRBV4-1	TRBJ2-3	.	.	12	CASLGGTDTQYF	TGCGCCAGCCTCGGAGGCACAGATACGCAGTATTTT
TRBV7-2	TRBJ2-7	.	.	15	CASRAGGPFVYEQYF	TGTGCCAGCAGGGCGGGCGGGCCCTTCGTCTACGAGCAGTACTTC
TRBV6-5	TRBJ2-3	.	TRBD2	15	CASSQLAGVTDTQYF	TGTGCCAGCAGTCAACTAGCGGGGGTCACAGATACGCAGTATTTT
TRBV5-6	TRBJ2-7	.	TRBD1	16	CASSPRTGGFLYEQYF	TGTGCCAGCAGTCCCCGGACAGGGGGCTTCTTATACGAGCAGTACTTC
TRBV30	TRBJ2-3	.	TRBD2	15	CAWTREAGDTDTQYF	TGTGCCTGGACCAGGGAAGCGGGGGACACAGATACGCAGTATTTT
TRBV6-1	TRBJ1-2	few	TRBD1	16	CASSVLRTGGGYGYTF	TGTGCCAGCAGTGTTCTTCGGACAGGGGGCGGCTATGGCTACACCTTC
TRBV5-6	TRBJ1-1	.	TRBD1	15	CASSEAPGGAAEAFF	TGTGCCAGCAGCGAAGCACCAGGGGGCGCAGCTGAAGCTTTCTTT
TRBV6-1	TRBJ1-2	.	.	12	CASTKMGGGYTF	TGTGCCAGCACCAAAATGGGGGGTGGCTACACCTTC
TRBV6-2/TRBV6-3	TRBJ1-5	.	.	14	CASSYAGFNQPQHF	TGTGCCAGCAGTTACGCGGGCTTCAATCAGCCCCAGCATTTT
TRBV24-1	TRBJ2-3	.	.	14	CATSDLTVAHTQYF	TGTGCCACCAGTGATTTGACAGTGGCTCATACGCAGTATTTT
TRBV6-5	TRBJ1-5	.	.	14	CASLREFSNQPQHF	TGTGCCAGTCTCCGAGAATTTAGCAATCAGCCCCAGCATTTT
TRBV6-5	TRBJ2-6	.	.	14	CASSKIAGANVLTF	TGTGCCAGCAGTAAAATCGCTGGGGCCAACGTCCTGACTTTC
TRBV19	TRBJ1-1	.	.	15	CASSGIGQLNTEAFF	TGTGCCAGTAGTGGGATTGGACAGCTAAACACTGAAGCTTTCTTT
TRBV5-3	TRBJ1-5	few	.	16	CARSTGHRINNQPQHF	TGTGCCAGAAGCACTGGACACCGGATTAACAATCAGCCCCAGCATTTT
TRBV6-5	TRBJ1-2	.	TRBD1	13	CASSLLGQDGYTF	TGTGCCAGCAGTCTTCTCGGACAGGATGGCTACACCTTC
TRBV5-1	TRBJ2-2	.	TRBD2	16	CASSFTSGGDTGELFF	TGCGCCAGCAGCTTTACTAGCGGGGGTGACACCGGGGAGCTGTTTTTT
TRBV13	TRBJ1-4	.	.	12	CASSFGSEKLFF	TGTGCCAGCAGCTTTGGTAGTGAAAAACTGTTTTTT
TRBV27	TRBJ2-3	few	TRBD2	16	CASRTRSGGAKDTQYF	TGTGCCAGCAGAACGCGGAGCGGGGGGGCCAAAGATACGCAGTATTTT
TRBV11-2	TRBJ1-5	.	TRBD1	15	CASSPGTDSNQPQHF	TGTGCCAGCAGTCCCGGGACAGATAGCAATCAGCCCCAGCATTTT
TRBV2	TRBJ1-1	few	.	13	CASSETGDTEAFF	TGTGCCAGCAGTGAAACGGGGGACACTGAAGCTTTCTTT
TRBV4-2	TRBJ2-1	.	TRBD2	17	CASSTLTSSGGPNEQFF	TGTGCCAGCAGCACCCTTACTTCTAGCGGGGGGCCTAATGAGCAGTTCTTC
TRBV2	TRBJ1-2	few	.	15	CASSVGTGFLGDYTF	TGTGCCAGCAGTGTTGGAACAGGGTTTTTGGGTGACTACACCTTC